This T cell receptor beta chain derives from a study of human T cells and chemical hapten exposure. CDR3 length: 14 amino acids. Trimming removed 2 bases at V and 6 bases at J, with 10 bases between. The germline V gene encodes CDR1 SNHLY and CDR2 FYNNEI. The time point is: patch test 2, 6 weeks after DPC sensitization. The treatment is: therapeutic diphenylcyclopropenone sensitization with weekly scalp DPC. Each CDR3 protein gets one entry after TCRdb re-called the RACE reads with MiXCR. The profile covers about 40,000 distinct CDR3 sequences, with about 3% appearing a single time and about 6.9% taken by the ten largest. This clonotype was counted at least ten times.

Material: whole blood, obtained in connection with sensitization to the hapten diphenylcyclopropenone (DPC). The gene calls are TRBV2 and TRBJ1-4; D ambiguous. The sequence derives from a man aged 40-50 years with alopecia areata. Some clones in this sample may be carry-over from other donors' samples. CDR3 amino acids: CASSETGLDEKLFF. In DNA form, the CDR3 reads TGTGCCAGCAGTGAAACCGGCCTTGATGAAAAACTGTTTTTT.